Listed here are 5 T cell receptor beta chains from one sample, sequenced in a study of early T cells in non-severe SARS-CoV-2 infection (dated by TCRdb to the early 2020s). Receptor libraries were prepared by 5' RACE. The sample was run on a NextSeq 500. TCRdb's own reprocessing of the public reads used fastp at Q25 and MiXCR and kept productive beta chains. Records with the same CDR3 protein are collapsed into one entry carrying the most frequent genes and DNA. Within this sample are around 75,000 distinct CDR3 sequences, with roughly a tenth of them counted one time only. The leading ten clones occupy about 6.1% of the sample. The specimen was whole blood. The origin of the receptors is an adult who was a healthcare worker with PCR-confirmed SARS-CoV-2 infection or an uninfected control (not recorded which).

In this sample, this clonotype turned up a few times. V is TRBV28 and J is TRBJ2-7, with 9 bases that match TRBD1. This CDR3 comprises 16 residues. Germline V gene sequence: CDR1 MDHEN, CDR2 SYDVKM. Trimming cost V 6 bases and J 1 base; bases outside gene matches: 10. CDR3 amino acids: CASSPTGTGNSYEQYF. As DNA, the CDR3 is TGTGCCAGCAGCCCGACCGGGACAGGGAATTCCTACGAGCAGTACTTC. The full variable domain, rest sourced from reference TRBV28 and TRBJ2-7, is DVKVTQSSRYLVKRTGEKVFLECVQDMDHENMFWYRQDPGLGLRLIYFSYDVKMKEKGDIPEGYSVSREKKERFSLILESASTNQTSMYLCASSPTGTGNSYEQYFGPGTRLTVT.

The chain uses TRBV7-2 and TRBJ2-1, with 7 bases aligning to TRBD1. With 5 bases clipped from V and 4 bases from J, the junction kept 2 bases outside the gene matches. Germline V gene lookup returns CDR1 SGHTA and CDR2 FQGNSA. The CDR3 runs to 13 residues. CDR3 nucleotides: TGTGCCAGCAGCGAGGGACAGTACAATGAGCAGTTCTTC. Encoded protein: CASSEGQYNEQFF.

This clonotype was detected ten times or more. The rearrangement links TRBV7-3 to TRBJ2-2, with TRBD2 identical over 13 bases. The CDR3 totals 16 residues. Germline loops: CDR1 SGHTA, CDR2 FQGTGA. Germline trimming cut 4 bases from V and 3 bases from J; bases unmatched to any gene: 2. CDR3 in amino acids: CASSSGLAGDTGELFF. The DNA for the CDR3 is TGTGCCAGCAGCTCCGGACTAGCGGGGGACACCGGGGAGCTGTTTTTT.

This clonotype was observed at least ten times. The chain combines TRBV6-4 with TRBJ2-1; a weak D match, TRBD1 (6 bases). The CDR3 length is 14 residues. Germline CDR1 MRHNA, CDR2 SNTAGT. V was pared by 5 bases and J by 5 bases, with 13 bases between. The CDR3: CASSKATGNNEQFF. The CDR3 nucleotides are TGTGCCAGCAGTAAGGCAACAGGGAACAATGAGCAGTTCTTC.

This clonotype was seen only a few times. The chain couples TRBV28 to TRBJ2-1, with 9 bases fitting TRBD2. Germline CDR1 and CDR2: MDHEN and SYDVKM. This CDR3 is 12 amino acids long. Trimming at V came to 6 bases and at J to 8 bases, leaving 2 bases not matched to a gene. The CDR3 is CASREREDEQFF. CDR3 coding DNA: TGTGCCAGCAGAGAGCGGGAGGATGAGCAGTTCTTC. The full variable domain, in which reference TRBV28 and TRBJ2-1 provide the parts outside the CDR3, is DVKVTQSSRYLVKRTGEKVFLECVQDMDHENMFWYRQDPGLGLRLIYFSYDVKMKEKGDIPEGYSVSREKKERFSLILESASTNQTSMYLCASREREDEQFFGPGTRLTVL.